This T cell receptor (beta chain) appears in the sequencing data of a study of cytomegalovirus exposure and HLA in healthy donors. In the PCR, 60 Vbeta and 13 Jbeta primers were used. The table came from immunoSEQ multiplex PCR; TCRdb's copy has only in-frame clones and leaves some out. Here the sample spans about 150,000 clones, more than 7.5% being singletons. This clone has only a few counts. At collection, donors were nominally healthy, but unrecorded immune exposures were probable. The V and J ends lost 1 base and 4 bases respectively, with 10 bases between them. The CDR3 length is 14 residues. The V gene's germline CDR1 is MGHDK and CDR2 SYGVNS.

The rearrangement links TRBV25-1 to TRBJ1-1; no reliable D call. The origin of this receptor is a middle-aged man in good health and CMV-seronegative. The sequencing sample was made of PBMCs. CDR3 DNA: TGTGCCAGCAGTGAATTAGGAGGGAGCACTGAAGCTTTCTTT. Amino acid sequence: CASSELGGSTEAFF.